This is a list of T cell receptor beta chains from one sample in a study of shared clonotypes between healthy human individuals. Assay used: immunoSEQ multiplex PCR; TCRdb lists only in-frame clones, some missing. The sample records under 2,000,000 clones, over 85% being singletons. The sample taken for sequencing was naive CD8+ T cells sorted from blood. The receptors derive from a man between 18 and 29 years old in good health. Both conserved end residues are trimmed from each CDR3. Each record gives: V gene, J gene, CDR3 protein.

>TRBV6-5|TRBJ2-7
ASSSDRGYEQY
>TRBV6-4|TRBJ2-7
ASSGVRAEQY
>TRBV28|TRBJ2-2
ASSLARGLNSGELF
>TRBV11-2|TRBJ1-2
ASSPHHPKYGYT
>TRBV7-2|TRBJ1-6
ASSLGGALTPLH
>TRBV14|TRBJ2-7
ASSQADSPEQY
>TRBV28|TRBJ1-4
ASSLNPLATNEKLF
>TRBV13|TRBJ2-3
ASTLASGTDTQY
>TRBV5-1|TRBJ2-7
ASSWDGGRSYEQY
>TRBV7-8|TRBJ2-2
ASSSGLAGNTGELF
>TRBV6-5|TRBJ2-7
ASSPFPGQGYEQY
>TRBV6-1|TRBJ1-2
ASSEAWDGPNYGYT
>TRBV4-1|TRBJ1-1
ASSQDGRVQGAF
>TRBV6-5|TRBJ1-5
ASSGTGAPPQH
>TRBV6-5|TRBJ2-7
ASSYGLAGDYEQY
>TRBV6-1|TRBJ1-6
ASSELGRSGVSPLH
>TRBV6-8|TRBJ2-7
ASSYDAGARTYEQY
>TRBV4-1|TRBJ2-2
ASSQEQGKAGELF
>TRBV19|TRBJ2-7
ASSPAAGVKDEQY
>TRBV27|TRBJ2-1
ASSFIAGGLSYNEQF
>TRBV6-5|TRBJ2-2
ASSPGLNTGELF
>TRBV9|TRBJ2-7
ASSVESFSSHEQY
>TRBV27|TRBJ1-6
ASSLSQGVVSPLH